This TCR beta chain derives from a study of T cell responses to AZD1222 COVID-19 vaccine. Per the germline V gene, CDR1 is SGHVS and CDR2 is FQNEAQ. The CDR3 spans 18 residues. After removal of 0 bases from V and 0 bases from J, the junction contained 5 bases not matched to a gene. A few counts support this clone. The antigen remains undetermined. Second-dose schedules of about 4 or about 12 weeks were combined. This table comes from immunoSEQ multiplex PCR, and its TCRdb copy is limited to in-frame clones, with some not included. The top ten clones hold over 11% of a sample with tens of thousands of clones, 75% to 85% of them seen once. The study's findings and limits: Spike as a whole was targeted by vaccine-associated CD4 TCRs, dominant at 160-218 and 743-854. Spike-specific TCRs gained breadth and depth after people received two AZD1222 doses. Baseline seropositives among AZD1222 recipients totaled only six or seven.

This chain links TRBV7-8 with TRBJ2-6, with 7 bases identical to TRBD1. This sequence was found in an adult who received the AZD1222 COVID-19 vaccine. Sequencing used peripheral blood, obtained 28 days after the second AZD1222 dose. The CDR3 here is CASSLAGTDFSGANVLTF. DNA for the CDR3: TGTGCCAGCAGCTTAGCCGGGACAGACTTCTCTGGGGCCAACGTCCTGACTTTC.